This T cell receptor beta chain was recorded in a study of post-analysis software for immune sequencing data. Study as a whole: Relapsing-remitting, secondary progressive and progressive-relapsing forms made up the multiple sclerosis disease courses. Study observations and caveats: About 5 TRBV segments appeared more often in patients than in controls, and TRBV5-6, TRBV5-1 and TRBV20-1 were among these. Normalized Chao1 diversity in multiple sclerosis patients fell significantly below that of controls.

The CDR3 sequence is 13 residues long. Germline values: CDR1 MNHNY, CDR2 SVGAGI (reference sequence). The germline V and J ends were trimmed by 8 bases and 9 bases, with 14 bases remaining between them. Prepared TCR beta cDNA libraries contained unique molecular identifiers. T cells numbering roughly 0.9 to 10 million yielded cDNA molecules that totaled roughly 500,000. TCRdb used MiXCR to reprocess the PCR reads, holding one entry per CDR3 protein. The profile shows about 460,000 distinct CDR3 sequences, under 55% of them singletons. This clonotype was seen more than once but under ten times. As yet, its antigen is unknown.

The TCR comes from a girl between 5 and 17 years old with multiple sclerosis. The sequencing input was blood. This chain links TRBV6-6 with TRBJ1-6; maybe TRBD1 (5 bases). CDR3 in DNA: TGTGCCAGCGTGCTGGGGCTTAGTTCACCCCTCCACTTT. It codes for CASVLGLSSPLHF.